What follows are 31 T cell receptor beta chains derived from one specimen sequenced in a study of human T cells and chemical hapten exposure. TCRdb re-derived calls from the RACE reads in MiXCR, one entry per CDR3 protein. The repertoire holds roughly 30,000 distinct CDR3 sequences, with approximately 9% as singletons. The time point denotes: patch test 2, 6 weeks after DPC sensitization. The treatment is: therapeutic diphenylcyclopropenone sensitization with weekly scalp DPC. The source was whole blood, collected in connection with sensitization to the hapten diphenylcyclopropenone (DPC). These TCRs come from a young man with alopecia areata. Some clones in this sample may be carry-over from other donors' samples.

The chain couples TRBV6-5 to TRBJ2-3; the match to TRBD2 covers 12 bases. Germline V lookup: CDR1 MNHEY, CDR2 SVGAGI. This CDR3 is 17 amino acids long. Trimming cost V 6 bases and J 5 bases; bases outside gene matches: 12. The DNA for the CDR3 is TGTGCCAGCAGCCCACGACCGACTAGCGGGGGACTAGATACGCAGTATTTT. It is translated as CASSPRPTSGGLDTQYF.

This clonotype was counted once. A junction boundary mismatches the germline segment, possibly from a read error. The chain links TRBV4-3 to TRBJ1-4, with D perhaps matching TRBD1 (6 bases). The CDR3 spans 17 residues. Germline-derived CDR1 and CDR2 are LGHNA and YSLEER. The CDR3 reads CASSPLGPQGTNENLFF. As DNA, the CDR3 is TGCGCCAGCAGCCCCCTAGGACCACAGGGAACTAATGAAAACCTGTTTTTT.

This clonotype was observed at least ten times. This chain connects TRBV27 to TRBJ2-5, with D perhaps matching TRBD1 (6 bases). Germline values: CDR1 MNHEY, CDR2 SMNVEV (reference sequence). This CDR3 comprises 17 residues. V was trimmed by 3 bases and J by 2 bases, leaving 19 bases between them. The CDR3 sequence is CASSFLTQGRGQETQYF. The CDR3 DNA reads TGTGCCAGCAGTTTCCTTACACAGGGAAGGGGGCAAGAGACCCAGTACTTC.

This clonotype came up many times. V usage is TRBV7-2 and J usage is TRBJ1-6; a weak D match, TRBD1 (5 bases). Trimming removed 3 bases at V and 0 bases at J, with 9 bases between. The CDR3 spans 16 residues. Germline V gene data show CDR1 as SGHTA and CDR2 as FQGNSA. CDR3 sequence reads: CASSFGHFSYNSPLHF. The CDR3 bases are TGTGCCAGCAGCTTCGGACATTTCTCCTATAATTCACCCCTCCACTTT. The whole variable domain, remainder taken from reference TRBV7-2 and TRBJ1-6, is GAGVSQSPSNKVTEKGKDVELRCDPISGHTALYWYRQSLGQGLEFLIYFQGNSAPDKSGLPSDRFSAERTGGSVSTLTIQRTQQEDSAVYLCASSFGHFSYNSPLHFGNGTRLTVT.

This clonotype was seen many times. This chain joins TRBV29-1 and TRBJ2-5, with D perhaps assigned TRBD1 or TRBD2 (5 bases each). Germline-derived CDR1 and CDR2 are SQVTM and ANQGSEA. The CDR3 consists of 13 residues. Deletions cut 4 bases from V and 1 base from J, with 10 bases between. The chain's CDR3 is CSVVRDPQETQYF. CDR3 DNA: TGCAGCGTTGTAAGGGACCCCCAAGAGACCCAGTACTTC.

V is TRBV5-1 and J is TRBJ2-2; D ambiguous. The CDR3 runs 14 residues. V was shortened by 1 base and J by 2 bases, with 6 bases between the two germline ends. CDR1 and CDR2 (germline): SGHRS, YFSETQ. The CDR3 DNA follows: TGCGCCAGCAGCTTGCCGGATAACACCGGGGAGCTGTTTTTT. The encoded protein is CASSLPDNTGELFF.

This clonotype was recorded many times. The J gene is TRBJ1-4, the V gene TRBV6-5; D is unclear. Germline V gene data show CDR1 as MNHEY and CDR2 as SVGAGI. V was clipped by 0 bases and J by 1 base, with 3 bases between them. CDR3 length equals 14 residues. The CDR3 reads CASSYSQTNEKLFF. The DNA for the CDR3 is TGTGCCAGCAGTTACTCTCAAACTAATGAAAAACTGTTTTTT.

Only a few counts were recorded for this clonotype. The gene calls are TRBV7-2 and TRBJ1-5; D gene ambiguous. The germline V gene encodes CDR1 SGHTA and CDR2 FQGNSA. This CDR3 is built from 12 residues. V was trimmed by 2 bases and J by 4 bases, leaving 3 bases between them. In DNA form, the CDR3 reads TGTGCCAGCAGCTTAAGTAATCAGCCCCAGCATTTT. It encodes CASSLSNQPQHF.

By share, this clonotype ranks as medium-sized (0.01 to 0.1%). The V call is TRBV19, the J call TRBJ1-1; perhaps TRBD1 as D (5 bases). There are 13 residues in the CDR3. Germline CDR1 and CDR2: LNHDA and SQIVND (reference sequence). V gave up 5 bases and J gave up 1 base, with 8 bases separating them. The CDR3 region has the DNA TGTGCCAGTAGTGAGGGGCCGAACACTGAAGCTTTCTTT. The encoded protein is CASSEGPNTEAFF.

The table lists this clonotype with many counts. The chain recombines TRBV6-1 with TRBJ1-6, with 9 positions matching TRBD1. Trimming cost V 5 bases and J 7 bases; bases outside gene matches: 6. Germline CDR1 MNHNS, CDR2 SASEGT. CDR3 size: 15 residues. CDR3 in DNA: TGTGCCAGCAGTACGCCCGGGACAGGGAATTCACCCCTCCACTTT. This gives the protein CASSTPGTGNSPLHF.

This sequence joins TRBV29-1 and TRBJ2-1; 12 nucleotides align to TRBD1. Germline V gene data show CDR1 as SQVTM and CDR2 as ANQGSEA. This CDR3 spans 14 amino acids. J was trimmed by 9 bases and V by 6 bases; bases with no gene match: 9. The CDR3 is CSVVGTGGAGEQFF. For the CDR3, the DNA is TGCAGCGTCGTTGGGACAGGGGGCGCGGGTGAGCAGTTCTTC.

This clonotype appeared a few times. V and J are TRBV29-1 and TRBJ2-6; D not certain. V lost 0 bases to trimming and J lost 2 bases, with 8 bases between them. CDR1 and CDR2 (germline): SQVTM, ANQGSEA. CDR3 size: 15 residues. The CDR3, as DNA: TGCAGCGTTGAAGATTTGGCCGCTGGGGCCAACGTCCTGACTTTC. Its translation: CSVEDLAAGANVLTF.

In its sample, this clonotype was seen a few times. The chain couples TRBV7-3 to TRBJ2-3, with a tentative D call TRBD1 (5 bases). Trimming shortened V by 3 bases and J by 2 bases, and 12 bases separated the two germline ends. Germline V lookup: CDR1 SGHTA, CDR2 FQGTGA. This CDR3 spans 15 amino acids. CDR3 in DNA: TGTGCCAGCAGCTTCACAGGCTTCTACACAGATACGCAGTATTTT. Amino acids: CASSFTGFYTDTQYF.

This clonotype appeared many times. The chain joins TRBV4-3 to TRBJ2-2, with a tentative D call TRBD1 (6 bases). The V gene lost 0 bases and the J gene lost 0 bases, with 23 bases spanning the gap. Germline V CDR1 and CDR2: LGHNA, YSLEER. This CDR3 region has 21 residues. As DNA, the CDR3 is TGCGCCAGCAGCCAAGAAGCAGGCCAGGGGAGAGTGGGGACGAACACCGGGGAGCTGTTTTTT. This gives the protein CASSQEAGQGRVGTNTGELFF.

The table lists this clonotype with many counts. The rearrangement joins TRBV30 to TRBJ1-6, with D possibly TRBD1 on 6 matching bases. There are 15 residues in the CDR3. Trimming took 0 bases from V and 9 from J, leaving 15 bases between them. CDR1 and CDR2 (germline): GTSNPN, SVGIG (reference sequence). CDR3 DNA: TGTGCCTGGAGTGTCTCCCAGGGGTTTGGTTCACCCCTCCACTTT. It yields the protein CAWSVSQGFGSPLHF.

The chain couples TRBV11-2 to TRBJ2-5; 8 bases align to TRBD2. The CDR3 consists of 16 residues. V trimming: 5 bases; J trimming: 0 bases; junction bases outside the gene matches: 8. Germline CDR1 SGHAT, CDR2 FQNNGV. The CDR3 DNA is TGTGCCAGCAGCCTTCTCCTGACTAGCGACCAAGAGACCCAGTACTTC. This codes for CASSLLLTSDQETQYF.

V is TRBV7-9 and J is TRBJ2-3, with 10 bases fitting TRBD2. The CDR3 covers 15 residues. With V trimmed by 5 bases and J by 4 bases, 6 bases remained unmatched. Germline assignment: CDR1 SEHNR and CDR2 FQNEAQ (reference sequence). DNA for the CDR3: TGTGCCAGCAGCCGCACTAGCGGGGAGTCAGATACGCAGTATTTT. Translation: CASSRTSGESDTQYF.

The V gene is TRBV4-1, the J gene TRBJ1-1; 9 nucleotides line up with TRBD1. Looked up from germline, CDR1 is MGHRA and CDR2 is YSYEKL. There are 15 residues in the CDR3. Trimming cost V 4 bases and J 7 bases; bases outside gene matches: 10. The CDR3 here is CASSPSRDRANEAFF. CDR3 sequence (DNA): TGCGCCAGCAGCCCGTCCCGGGACAGGGCAAATGAAGCTTTCTTT.

This chain uses TRBV11-2 with TRBJ2-7; D gene uncertain. Germline CDR1 and CDR2: SGHAT and FQNNGV. Trimming stripped 5 bases from V and 4 bases from J, with 18 bases between. The CDR3 runs to 15 residues. This CDR3 reads CASSPGPDRAYEQYF. The CDR3 nucleotides read TGTGCCAGCAGCCCCGGACCCGATCGGGCTTACGAGCAGTACTTC.

Judged by abundance, this clonotype is medium-sized. The V and J genes are TRBV24-1 and TRBJ2-3, with 10 bases aligning to TRBD1. Germline CDR1 KGHDR, CDR2 SFDVKD. The CDR3 length is 14 residues. With V trimmed by 9 bases and J by 4 bases, 6 bases remained unmatched. CDR3 in amino acids: CATAGQGEADTQYF. The CDR3 bases are TGTGCCACCGCCGGACAGGGGGAGGCAGATACGCAGTATTTT.

By frequency in the sample, this clonotype is medium-sized. The V and J genes are TRBV6-2 or TRBV6-3 and TRBJ1-5, with 7 bases fitting TRBD1. There are 14 residues in the CDR3. CDR1 and CDR2 from the germline V gene are MNHEY and SVGEGT. Unmatched junction bases numbered 8, after V lost 5 bases and J lost 7 bases. The CDR3 DNA sequence: TGTGCCAGCAGTAGTTGGACAGGCGGGCAGCCCCAGCATTTT. This gives the protein CASSSWTGGQPQHF.

This clonotype was detected a few times. The chain uses TRBV18 and TRBJ2-7; 9 bases align to TRBD1. Per germline, CDR1 KGHSH and CDR2 LQKENI. V shed 5 bases and J 5 bases; nucleotides not matched to a gene: 1. CDR3 size: 12 residues. The CDR3 region has the DNA TGTGCCAGCTCATGGACAGGGGACGAGCAGTACTTC. Protein: CASSWTGDEQYF.

There are many counts of this clonotype. The V gene is TRBV15, the J gene TRBJ2-7, with TRBD1 matching 7 bases. From germline, CDR1 is LNHNV and CDR2 YYDKDF (reference sequence). V was clipped by 2 bases and J by 0 bases; unmatched bases: 7. CDR3 length: 16 residues. The CDR3 is CATSRLSTGYSYEQYF. The CDR3 DNA reads TGTGCCACCAGCAGACTCTCGACAGGGTACTCCTACGAGCAGTACTTC.

This clonotype was seen a handful of times. The gene calls are TRBV12-3 or TRBV12-4 and TRBJ2-7, with D perhaps TRBD2 (7 bases). V was shortened by 7 bases and J by 4 bases, with 11 bases between the two germline ends. This CDR3 comprises 12 residues. CDR3 bases: TGTGCCAGCACGAGGGGGGGATACGAGCAGTACTTC. It codes for CASTRGGYEQYF.

This clonotype was picked up many times. The chain recombines TRBV29-1 with TRBJ1-3; D uncertain. This CDR3 contains 13 residues. The V gene lost 6 bases and the J gene lost 9 bases, with 18 bases spanning the gap. Germline CDR1 SQVTM, CDR2 ANQGSEA. This CDR3 reads CSVTAGEVGTIYF. The CDR3 bases are TGCAGCGTCACAGCGGGTGAAGTGGGCACCATATATTTT.

In its sample, this clonotype was seen many times. The V and J genes are TRBV18 and TRBJ1-1, with a tentative D call TRBD1 (5 bases). CDR1 is KGHSH and CDR2 is LQKENI in the germline V gene. This CDR3 spans 13 amino acids. Trimming cost V 6 bases and J 1 base, with 9 bases left between them. The CDR3 DNA is TGTGCCAGCTCTTTCGACAGGAACACTGAAGCTTTCTTT. Translation: CASSFDRNTEAFF.

This clonotype was picked up a small number of times. V and J are TRBV29-1 and TRBJ2-3; D gene unclear. Germline V lookup: CDR1 SQVTM, CDR2 ANQGSEA. Trimming removed 8 bases from V and 2 bases from J, with 5 bases in between. The CDR3 has 10 residues. The CDR3 sequence is CSSYTDTQYF. The CDR3 nucleotides are TGCAGCTCATACACAGATACGCAGTATTTT.

The V and J genes are TRBV2 and TRBJ1-4; tentatively, D is TRBD1 (5 bases). The V end was cut by 6 bases, the J end by 7 bases, with 12 bases between. The CDR3 totals 13 residues. Germline V lookup: CDR1 SNHLY, CDR2 FYNNEI. CDR3 bases: TGTGCCAGCAGGGTTGAGGGGATTGAAAAACTGTTTTTT. The encoded protein is CASRVEGIEKLFF.

This clonotype came up a few times. The J gene is TRBJ1-2, the V gene TRBV11-2; 7 bases are a match to TRBD1. CDR1 SGHAT and CDR2 FQNNGV come from the germline V gene. This CDR3 has 15 residues. The J segment lost 2 bases and the V segment lost 5 bases, leaving 8 bases of the junction unmatched. CDR3 sequence (DNA): TGTGCCAGCAGCGGGAGCGGACAGGTGAACTATGGCTACACCTTC. Translating it yields CASSGSGQVNYGYTF.

This clonotype appeared many times. The CDR3 region is CASSRAAGRSGELFF. DNA of the CDR3: TGTGCCAGCAGCCGAGCGGCGGGACGGTCCGGGGAGCTGTTTTTT. The chain recombines TRBV12-3 or TRBV12-4 with TRBJ2-2; D possibly corresponds to TRBD2 (6 bases). This CDR3 is 15 amino acids long. Trimming took off 6 bases at V and 6 bases at J, with 17 bases between the two ends.

This clonotype was recorded a few times. The chain recombines TRBV10-1 with TRBJ2-3; TRBD2 matches at 8 bases. Trimming at V came to 1 base and at J to 2 bases, leaving 2 bases not matched to a gene. There are 15 residues in the CDR3. Germline CDR1 is WNHNN and CDR2 is SYGVQD (reference sequence). In DNA, the CDR3 is TGCGCCAGCAGTGAGTTAGCGGGGTACACAGATACGCAGTATTTT. It is translated as CASSELAGYTDTQYF.